At least ten counts were recorded for the clone carrying this T cell receptor (beta chain). The time point: longitudinal time-point 3. This entry is derived from a study of neurological immune-mediated disorders. The CDR3 has 16 amino acids. Per germline, CDR1 LGHDT and CDR2 YNNKEL (reference sequence). Trimming removed 1 base at V and 6 bases at J, with 17 bases between. TCRdb re-called the 5' RACE reads with MiXCR, one entry per CDR3 protein. The sample lists around 42,000 distinct CDR3 sequences; roughly 13% were seen once. This sequence originates from a man younger than 40 in good health. The chain has TRBV3-1 and TRBJ2-3, with a possible D match to TRBD2 (5 bases). Sequenced input: PBMCs. CDR3: CASSQASGTWADTQYF. DNA for the CDR3: TGTGCCAGCAGCCAAGCGAGCGGAACCTGGGCGGATACGCAGTATTTT.